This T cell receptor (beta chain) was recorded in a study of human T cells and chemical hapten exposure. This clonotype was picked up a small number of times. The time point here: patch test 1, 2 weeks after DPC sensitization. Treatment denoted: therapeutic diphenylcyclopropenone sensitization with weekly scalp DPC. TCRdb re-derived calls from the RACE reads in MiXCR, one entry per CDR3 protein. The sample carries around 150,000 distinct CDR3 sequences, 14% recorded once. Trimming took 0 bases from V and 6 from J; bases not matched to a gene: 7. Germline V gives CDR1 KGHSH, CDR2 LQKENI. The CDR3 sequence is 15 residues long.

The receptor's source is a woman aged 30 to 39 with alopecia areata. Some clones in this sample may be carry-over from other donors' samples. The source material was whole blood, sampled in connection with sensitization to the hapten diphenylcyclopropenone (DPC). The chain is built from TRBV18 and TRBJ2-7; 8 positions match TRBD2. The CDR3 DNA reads TGTGCCAGCTCACCACCACCACAGGGACTAGGCGAGCAGTACTTC. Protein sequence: CASSPPPQGLGEQYF.